The 12 T cell receptor beta chains below come from one sample, sequenced in a study of CD8 T cells in Susac syndrome (dated by TCRdb to the late 2010s). Library preparation used the immunoSEQ multiplex PCR assay. RNA was extracted using the RNeasy kit, and about 0.5 to 1 microgram was reverse transcribed with random hexamers. TCRdb handled the public reads itself, with Q25 trimming in fastp and clone calling in MiXCR, and kept productive beta chains. Every CDR3 protein is listed once, alongside the most common genes and DNA of its rows. This sample lists under 350,000 distinct CDR3 sequences; about 91% were detected once. Over 0.05% of the sample lies in the top ten. Specimen: CD4+ T cells from PBMCs. The receptors stem from a human donor with multiple sclerosis.

This clonotype was seen once. The chain has TRBV24-1 and TRBJ2-2, with D unclear. In germline, CDR1 is KGHDR, CDR2 SFDVKD. V was pared by 10 bases and J by 0 bases, with 11 bases between. The CDR3 loop spans 14 amino acids. DNA of the CDR3: TGTGCCACTGCGTTCAATTCGAACACCGGGGAGCTGTTTTTT. Its protein product is CATAFNSNTGELFF.

The chain carries TRBV18 and TRBJ1-3, with 8 positions matching TRBD1. With 8 bases clipped from V and 4 bases from J, the junction kept 4 bases outside the gene matches. CDR1 is KGHSH and CDR2 is LQKENI in the germline V gene. The CDR3 is made up of 13 amino acids. In nucleotides, the CDR3 is TGTGCCAGCAGGACAGGGAAGGGAAACACCATATATTTT. Translated, it gives CASRTGKGNTIYF.

The chain employs TRBV2 and TRBJ2-4, with D tentatively TRBD1 (6 bases). Germline V gene data show CDR1 as SNHLY and CDR2 as FYNNEI. Trimming stripped 7 bases from V and 2 bases from J, with 12 bases between. CDR3 length: 14 amino acids. Here the CDR3 DNA reads TGTGCCAGCACGGGCACAGGGCCCAAAAACATTCAGTACTTC. Translating it yields CASTGTGPKNIQYF. Variable domain in full (rest from reference TRBV2 and TRBJ2-4): EPEVTQTPSHQVTQMGQEVILRCVPISNHLYFYWYRQILGQKVEFLVSFYNNEISEKSEIFDDQFSVERPDGSNFTLKIRSTKLEDSAMYFCASTGTGPKNIQYFGAGTRLSVL.

This clonotype has only one observation. V gene TRBV5-1 combines with J gene TRBJ1-3, with 9 bases that match TRBD1. Germline CDR1 and CDR2: SGHRS and YFSETQ. The V segment lost 0 bases and the J segment 4 bases; nucleotides outside the gene matches: 8. The CDR3 runs 17 residues. CDR3 in DNA: TGCGCCAGCAGCTTGGAACCCGGACAGGGGATCGGAAACACCATATATTTT. Encoded protein: CASSLEPGQGIGNTIYF.

DNA for the CDR3: TGTGCCAGCAGCTTGGGACAGGTCGAGAATGAGCAGTTCTTC. It specifies CASSLGQVENEQFF. V usage is TRBV7-2 and J usage is TRBJ2-1; TRBD1 aligns across 8 bases. Germline lookup yields CDR1 SGHTA and CDR2 FQGNSA. Germline trimming cut 3 bases from V and 7 bases from J; bases unmatched to any gene: 5. The CDR3 contains 14 residues.

This chain uses TRBV27 with TRBJ2-7; tentative D call: TRBD1 (6 bases). The CDR3 has 16 residues. Trimming removed 0 bases from V and 4 bases from J, with 16 bases in between. The germline gives CDR1 MNHEY, CDR2 SMNVEV (reference sequence). The CDR3 nucleotides read TGTGCCAGCAGTTTATCGCAGGGGTCGGGACCATACGAGCAGTACTTC. It yields the protein CASSLSQGSGPYEQYF.

The V and J genes are TRBV12-3 or TRBV12-4 and TRBJ2-1; no definite D call. V lost 6 bases and J lost 5, with 17 bases in between. The CDR3 is 15 amino acids. The CDR3 DNA reads TGTGCCAGCAGCAGTCGGATAGTACGAGACAATGAGCAGTTCTTC. Translating it yields CASSSRIVRDNEQFF.

CDR3 sequence: CASSQDQTSASYEQYF. The CDR3 DNA follows: TGTGCCAGCAGCCAAGATCAGACTAGCGCCTCCTACGAGCAGTACTTC. The chain is built from TRBV3-1 and TRBJ2-7; TRBD2 matches 8 bases. Germline values: CDR1 LGHDT, CDR2 YNNKEL (reference sequence). The CDR3 has 16 amino acids. Unmatched junction bases numbered 4, after V lost 0 bases and J lost 0 bases.

This clonotype has a single count. The gene calls are TRBV10-3 and TRBJ2-7; D is perhaps TRBD1 (6 bases). Germline V gives CDR1 ENHRY, CDR2 SYGVKD. The CDR3 sequence is 15 residues long. V was clipped by 8 bases and J by 4 bases, with 21 bases between them. CDR3 in DNA: TGTGCCATCGGTATCACACAGGGTGGACGTTACGAGCAGTACTTC. Amino acids: CAIGITQGGRYEQYF.

The DNA for the CDR3 is TGTGCCTGGACGAGGATCTCTGGAAACACCATATATTTT. Encoded protein: CAWTRISGNTIYF. The chain uses TRBV30 and TRBJ1-3; no clear D gene. The germline V and J ends were trimmed by 4 bases and 0 bases, with 7 bases remaining between them. The CDR3 is 13 residues long. Germline-derived CDR1 and CDR2 are GTSNPN and SVGIG (reference sequence).

The CDR3 loop is CASSSPGSANYGYTF. In nucleotides, the CDR3 is TGTGCCAGCAGTTCCCCAGGTTCCGCTAACTATGGCTACACCTTC. V gene TRBV27 combines with J gene TRBJ1-2; D remains ambiguous. The CDR3 spans 15 residues. V lost 4 bases, J lost 0 bases, and 12 bases lay in between. Germline-derived CDR1 and CDR2 are MNHEY and SMNVEV (reference sequence).

This clonotype came up once. The chain uses TRBV28 and TRBJ1-1; D is perhaps TRBD1 (5 bases). CDR3 length: 15 residues. In germline, CDR1 is MDHEN, CDR2 SYDVKM. V lost 6 bases and J 1 base, leaving 15 bases between the germline ends. CDR3 DNA sequence: TGTGCCAGCAGCTCCGGGACTGAGGGGAACACTGAAGCTTTCTTT. This translates into CASSSGTEGNTEAFF.